This T cell receptor beta chain emerged from a study of CD8 T cells in ankylosing spondylitis. Study-wide results and caveats: A TCR beta motif of under ten highly homologous variants seemed to mark ankylosing spondylitis blood.

Concerning this clonotype itself: Its antigen is unidentified.

Quantitative 5'-RACE was performed with molecular barcodes, and it yielded the TCR beta libraries. TCRdb recomputed calls from the 5' RACE reads with MiXCR, one row per CDR3 protein. The sample contains fewer than 550,000 distinct CDR3 sequences, roughly 5.2% of which appear only once. Trimming removed 0 bases from V and 6 bases from J; junction bases left unmatched: 11. Germline V gene sequence: CDR1 LGHNA, CDR2 YSLEER. The CDR3 runs 18 residues. Sequenced material: blood, either unsorted or a sorted T cell fraction (not recorded which). The chain couples TRBV4-3 to TRBJ2-3, with 11 bases lining up with TRBD2. The receptor's source is a male donor with ankylosing spondylitis. The CDR3 DNA reads TGCGCCAGCAGCCAAGATCTGGTAGCGGGGGGGATTGTTGATACGCAGTATTTT. Residues: CASSQDLVAGGIVDTQYF.